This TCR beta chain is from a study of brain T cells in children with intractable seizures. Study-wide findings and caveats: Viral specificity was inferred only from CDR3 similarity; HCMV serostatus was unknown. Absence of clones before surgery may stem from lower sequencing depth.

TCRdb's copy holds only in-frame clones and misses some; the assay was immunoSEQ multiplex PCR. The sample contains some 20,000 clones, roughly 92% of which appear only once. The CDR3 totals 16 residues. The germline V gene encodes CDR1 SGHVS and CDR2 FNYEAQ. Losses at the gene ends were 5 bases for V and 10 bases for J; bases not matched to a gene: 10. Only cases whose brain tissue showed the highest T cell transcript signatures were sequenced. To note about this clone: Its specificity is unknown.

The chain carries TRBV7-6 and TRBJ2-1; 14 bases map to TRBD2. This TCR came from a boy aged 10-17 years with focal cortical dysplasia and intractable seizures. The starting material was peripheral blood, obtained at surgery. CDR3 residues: CASSPRGTSGSREQFF. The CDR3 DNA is TGTGCCAGCAGCCCAAGAGGGACTAGCGGGAGCCGAGAGCAGTTCTTC.